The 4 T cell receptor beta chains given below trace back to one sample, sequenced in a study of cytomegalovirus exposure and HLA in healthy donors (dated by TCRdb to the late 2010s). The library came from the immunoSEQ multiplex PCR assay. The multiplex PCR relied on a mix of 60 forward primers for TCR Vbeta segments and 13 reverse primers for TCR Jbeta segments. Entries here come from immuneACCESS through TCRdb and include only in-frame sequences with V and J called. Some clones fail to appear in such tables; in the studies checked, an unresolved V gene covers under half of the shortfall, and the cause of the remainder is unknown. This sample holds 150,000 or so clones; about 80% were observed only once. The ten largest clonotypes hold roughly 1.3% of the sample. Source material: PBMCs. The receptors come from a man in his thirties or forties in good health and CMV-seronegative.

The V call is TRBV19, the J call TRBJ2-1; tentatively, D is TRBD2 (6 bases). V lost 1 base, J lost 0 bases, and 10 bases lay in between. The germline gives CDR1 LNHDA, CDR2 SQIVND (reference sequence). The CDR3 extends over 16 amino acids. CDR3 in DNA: TGTGCCAGTAGTATAGTGTGGGGAGGCTCCTACAATGAGCAGTTCTTC. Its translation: CASSIVWGGSYNEQFF.

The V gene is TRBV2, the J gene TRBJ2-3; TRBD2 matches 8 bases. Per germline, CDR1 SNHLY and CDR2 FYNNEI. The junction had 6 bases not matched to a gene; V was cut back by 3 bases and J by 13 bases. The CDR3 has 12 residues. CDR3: CASSDDGTRKYF. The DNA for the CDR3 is TGTGCCAGCAGTGATGATGGGACTAGGAAGTATTTT.

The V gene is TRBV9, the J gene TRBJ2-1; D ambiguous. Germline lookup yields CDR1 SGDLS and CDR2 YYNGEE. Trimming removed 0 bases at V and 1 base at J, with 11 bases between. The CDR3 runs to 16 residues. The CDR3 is CASSVVDSRSYNEQFF. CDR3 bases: TGTGCCAGCAGCGTAGTAGACTCGCGATCCTACAATGAGCAGTTCTTC.

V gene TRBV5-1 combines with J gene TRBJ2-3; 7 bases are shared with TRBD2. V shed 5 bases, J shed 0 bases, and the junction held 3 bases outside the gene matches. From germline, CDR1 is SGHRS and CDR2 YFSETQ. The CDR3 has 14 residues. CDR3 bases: TGCGCCAGCAGAAGCGGGACTAGCACAGATACGCAGTATTTT. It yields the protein CASRSGTSTDTQYF.